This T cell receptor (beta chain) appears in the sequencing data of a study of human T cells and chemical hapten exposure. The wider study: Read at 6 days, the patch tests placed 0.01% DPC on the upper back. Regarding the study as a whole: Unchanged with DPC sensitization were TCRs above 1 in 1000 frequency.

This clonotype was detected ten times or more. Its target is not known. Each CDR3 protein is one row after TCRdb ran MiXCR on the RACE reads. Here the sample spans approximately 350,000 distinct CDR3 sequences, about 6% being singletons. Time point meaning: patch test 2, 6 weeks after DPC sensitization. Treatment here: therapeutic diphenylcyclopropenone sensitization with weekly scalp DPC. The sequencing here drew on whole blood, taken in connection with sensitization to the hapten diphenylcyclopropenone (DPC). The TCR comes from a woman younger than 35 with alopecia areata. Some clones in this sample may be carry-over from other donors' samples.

Here the CDR3 DNA reads TGTGCCAGCAGTCGCGGGACAGGGGGACGATCACCCCTCCACTTT. It is translated as CASSRGTGGRSPLHF. The V and J genes are TRBV6-2 or TRBV6-3 and TRBJ1-6, with 11 positions matching TRBD1. This CDR3 has 15 residues. With 5 bases clipped from V and 10 bases from J, the junction kept 7 bases outside the gene matches. The germline gives CDR1 MNHEY, CDR2 SVGEGT.